A single sample is the source of the 23 T cell receptor beta chains below, sequenced in a study of T cell responses to AZD1222 COVID-19 vaccine. Only in-frame clones appear in the TCRdb table, and some are missing; sequencing was by immunoSEQ multiplex PCR. The table lists nearly 110,000 clones, about nine tenths of them singletons, with less than 9.5% in the top ten. Sequencing was performed on peripheral blood, taken 28 days after the second AZD1222 dose. The receptors were sampled from an adult who received the AZD1222 COVID-19 vaccine.

This clone was detected only a few times. This chain joins TRBV11-2 and TRBJ2-1, with D tentatively TRBD2 (5 bases). Per germline, CDR1 SGHAT and CDR2 FQNNGV. This CDR3 is built from 14 residues. V was cut by 5 bases and J by 8 bases, with 16 bases left in between. The DNA of the CDR3 is TGTGCCAGCAGCCCGATGGCGGGTTATGATGAGCAGTTCTTC. Amino acid sequence: CASSPMAGYDEQFF.

This chain connects TRBV2 to TRBJ1-5; D gene uncertain. The CDR3 contains 13 residues. The germline V gene encodes CDR1 SNHLY and CDR2 FYNNEI. The germline V and J ends were trimmed by 3 bases and 5 bases, with 8 bases remaining between them. The CDR3: CASSDRVDQPQHF. The CDR3 DNA is TGTGCCAGCAGTGATAGGGTGGATCAGCCCCAGCATTTT.

The chain combines TRBV9 with TRBJ2-5; TRBD2 aligns across 10 bases. The CDR3 runs 19 residues. Germline values: CDR1 SGDLS, CDR2 YYNGEE. J was trimmed by 2 bases and V by 0 bases; bases with no gene match: 13. In DNA, the CDR3 is TGTGCCAGCAGCGTAGGAACCAGCGGGGGGGCGGTATATCAAGAGACCCAGTACTTC. Its protein product is CASSVGTSGGAVYQETQYF.

This chain connects TRBV5-6 to TRBJ1-2; D remains ambiguous. Germline lookup yields CDR1 SGHDT and CDR2 YYEEEE. This CDR3 is 12 amino acids long. Trimming removed 4 bases at V and 4 bases at J, with 8 bases between. The CDR3 is CASSRPGYGYTF. CDR3 in DNA: TGTGCCAGCAGCCGGCCGGGCTATGGCTACACCTTC.

CDR3 coding DNA: TGTGCCAGCAGCTCAGACAGGGTTGGGTATGGCTACACCTTC. It codes for CASSSDRVGYGYTF. This rearrangement joins TRBV7-9 to TRBJ1-2; the match to TRBD1 covers 7 bases. The V gene end was trimmed by 4 bases and the J gene end by 5 bases; junction bases not matched to a gene: 7. Per the germline V gene, CDR1 is SEHNR and CDR2 is FQNEAQ (reference sequence). The CDR3 loop spans 14 amino acids.

This sequence joins TRBV5-1 and TRBJ2-5; D is tentatively TRBD1 or TRBD2 (6 bases each). Per the germline V gene, CDR1 is SGHRS and CDR2 is YFSETQ. CDR3 length: 15 amino acids. V lost 1 base, J lost 7 bases, and 17 bases lay in between. The CDR3 is CASSLSSGAAGTQYF. The CDR3 DNA reads TGCGCCAGCAGCTTGTCCTCAGGGGCAGCGGGGACCCAGTACTTC.

The chain couples TRBV18 to TRBJ1-2; D is possibly TRBD1 (5 bases). With 4 bases removed from V and 4 bases from J, the gap between germline ends came to 16 bases. The length of the CDR3 is 15 residues. The germline V gene encodes CDR1 KGHSH and CDR2 LQKENI. The CDR3 protein is CASSQGGVISYGYTF. In DNA form, the CDR3 reads TGTGCCAGCTCACAAGGAGGGGTTATTAGCTATGGCTACACCTTC.

The chain is built from TRBV6-2 or TRBV6-3 and TRBJ1-1; TRBD1 is a possible D gene (6 bases). Germline V lookup: CDR1 MNHEY, CDR2 SVGEGT. V gave up 5 bases and J gave up 3 bases, with 10 bases separating them. The CDR3 is 13 amino acids. CDR3 bases: TGTGCCAGCAGTGACAGGTTACACACTGAAGCTTTCTTT. Encoded protein: CASSDRLHTEAFF.

The rearrangement uses TRBV7-3 and TRBJ2-3, with TRBD2 identical over 10 bases. The CDR3 extends over 15 amino acids. Trimming removed 4 bases from V and 4 bases from J; junction bases left unmatched: 5. CDR1 is SGHTA, CDR2 FQGTGA, per germline. The CDR3 reads CASSSAGGPPDTQYF. In DNA form, the CDR3 reads TGTGCCAGCAGCTCAGCGGGGGGGCCTCCAGATACGCAGTATTTT.

This clone was observed a handful of times. The chain joins TRBV9 to TRBJ2-7; 7 nucleotides line up with TRBD1. CDR1 is SGDLS, CDR2 YYNGEE, per germline. After removal of 4 bases from V and 3 bases from J, the junction contained 10 bases not matched to a gene. CDR3 length: 15 amino acids. CDR3 residues: CASSRARDRNYEQYF. The DNA of the CDR3 is TGTGCCAGCAGCCGAGCCAGGGACAGAAACTACGAGCAGTACTTC.

The chain has TRBV4-3 and TRBJ2-3, with no clear D. CDR3 length equals 13 residues. Trimming took off 9 bases at V and 0 bases at J, with 10 bases between the two ends. Germline V gene sequence: CDR1 LGHNA, CDR2 YSLEER. The DNA of the CDR3 is TGCGCCAGTCGGTTCTCTAGCACAGATACGCAGTATTTT. Encoded protein: CASRFSSTDTQYF.

The J gene is TRBJ2-7, the V gene TRBV28; 12 nucleotides match TRBD2. J gave up 7 bases and V 7 bases, and 11 bases lay outside the gene matches. The length of the CDR3 is 15 residues. Germline loops: CDR1 MDHEN, CDR2 SYDVKM. The CDR3 reads CASIRQTSGGGEQYF. The CDR3, as DNA: TGTGCCAGCATCCGTCAGACTAGCGGGGGAGGGGAGCAGTACTTC.

The genes are TRBV4-3 and TRBJ2-3; 7 nucleotides agree with TRBD2. The CDR3 runs to 17 residues. With 0 bases clipped from V and 4 bases from J, the junction kept 10 bases outside the gene matches. Germline V lookup: CDR1 LGHNA, CDR2 YSLEER. As DNA, the CDR3 is TGCGCCAGCAGCCAAGAGTGGGGAGGGGTAGGTTCAGATACGCAGTATTTT. It translates to CASSQEWGGVGSDTQYF.

The table lists this clone with a count of one. Distinct nucleotide sequences in the sample also encode this CDR3. The J gene is TRBJ2-2, the V gene TRBV7-3; no definite D call. Germline lookup yields CDR1 SGHTA and CDR2 FQGTGA. Trimming pared 4 bases from V and 3 bases from J, leaving 9 bases between. CDR3 length equals 14 residues. The CDR3 loop reads CASSSGSHTGELFF. The CDR3 DNA sequence: TGTGCCAGCAGCTCTGGGTCGCACACCGGGGAGCTGTTTTTT.

The rearrangement uses TRBV29-1 and TRBJ2-5; 9 bases line up with TRBD1. This CDR3 has 13 residues. Germline CDR1 and CDR2: SQVTM and ANQGSEA. Trimming removed 6 bases from V and 5 bases from J; junction bases left unmatched: 7. CDR3 amino acids: CSVTGGMGETQYF. CDR3 in DNA: TGCAGCGTAACAGGGGGCATGGGGGAGACCCAGTACTTC.

The rearrangement uses TRBV7-9 and TRBJ1-1, with D uncertain. The V end was cut by 4 bases, the J end by 4 bases, with 7 bases between. This CDR3 has 12 amino acids. Germline CDR1 is SEHNR and CDR2 is FQNEAQ (reference sequence). CDR3 sequence (DNA): TGTGCCAGCAGCTCGGGCGCCACTGAAGCTTTCTTT. It translates to CASSSGATEAFF.

The chain has TRBV7-2 and TRBJ2-5, with no clear D. CDR3 length: 14 amino acids. Germline-derived CDR1 and CDR2 are SGHTA and FQGNSA. The V and J ends lost 5 bases and 1 base respectively, with 11 bases between them. DNA for the CDR3: TGTGCCAGCAGCCCCCACGACGGCCAAGAGACCCAGTACTTC. The encoded protein is CASSPHDGQETQYF.

This clone was counted a single time. The chain couples TRBV15 to TRBJ1-4, with 8 positions matching TRBD1. The CDR3 has 18 amino acids. With V trimmed by 5 bases and J by 6 bases, 17 bases remained unmatched. Germline lookup yields CDR1 LNHNV and CDR2 YYDKDF (reference sequence). The CDR3 spells CATSRSAGFGTGDEKLFF. CDR3 sequence (DNA): TGTGCCACCAGCCGATCCGCCGGATTTGGGACAGGCGATGAAAAACTGTTTTTT.

This chain uses TRBV29-1 with TRBJ2-3; D is perhaps TRBD2 (6 bases). V gave up 8 bases and J gave up 1 base, with 13 bases separating them. The CDR3 runs to 13 residues. Germline values: CDR1 SQVTM, CDR2 ANQGSEA. The CDR3 sequence: CSKLEGRTDTQYF. CDR3 in DNA: TGCAGCAAGCTGGAGGGGCGCACAGATACGCAGTATTTT.

The gene calls are TRBV5-1 and TRBJ1-4; no firm D call. The CDR3 extends over 14 amino acids. CDR1 and CDR2 from the germline V gene are SGHRS and YFSETQ. The germline V and J ends were trimmed by 4 bases and 0 bases, with 7 bases remaining between them. In nucleotides, the CDR3 is TGCGCCAGCAGCGCAGACGCAACTAATGAAAAACTGTTTTTT. As protein: CASSADATNEKLFF.

The CDR3: CASSLQGWTEAFF. CDR3 coding DNA: TGTGCCAGCAGCTTACAGGGTTGGACTGAAGCTTTCTTT. This chain uses TRBV6-2 or TRBV6-3 with TRBJ1-1; D may be TRBD1 (6 bases). The V end lost 6 bases, the J end lost 5 bases, and 13 bases lay between the germline ends. This CDR3 has 13 residues. Per germline, CDR1 MNHEY and CDR2 SVGEGT.

The chain uses TRBV7-2 and TRBJ2-3; TRBD2 aligns across 10 bases. The CDR3 contains 16 residues. After removal of 5 bases from V and 3 bases from J, the junction contained 8 bases not matched to a gene. Germline loops: CDR1 SGHTA, CDR2 FQGNSA. The CDR3 loop reads CASSNDPGLATDTQYF. In nucleotides, the CDR3 is TGTGCCAGCAGCAATGACCCGGGACTAGCGACAGATACGCAGTATTTT. Drawing the rest from reference TRBV7-2 and TRBJ2-3, the complete variable domain is GAGVSQSPSNKVTEKGKDVELRCDPISGHTALYWYRQSLGQGLEFLIYFQGNSAPDKSGLPSDRFSAERTGGSVSTLTIQRTQQEDSAVYLCASSNDPGLATDTQYFGPGTRLTVL.

The DNA of the CDR3 is TGTGCCAGCAGCTTCAGACTAGCGGGGGGGCTTCAAGAGACCCAGTACTTC. This sequence encodes CASSFRLAGGLQETQYF. The rearrangement uses TRBV5-4 and TRBJ2-5; 14 positions match TRBD2. Losses at the gene ends were 2 bases for V and 2 bases for J; bases not matched to a gene: 5. Germline-derived CDR1 and CDR2 are SGHNT and YYREEE (reference sequence). The CDR3 runs 17 residues. The whole variable domain, remainder taken from reference TRBV5-4 and TRBJ2-5, is ETGVTQSPTHLIKTRGQQVTLRCSSQSGHNTVSWYQQALGQGPQFIFQYYREEENGRGNFPPRFSGLQFPNYSSELNVNALELDDSALYLCASSFRLAGGLQETQYFGPGTRLLVL.